The 27 T cell receptor beta chains listed next were all sequenced from one sample in a study of blood T cell repertoires in COVID-19. Data came from immunoSEQ multiplex PCR; TCRdb stores just in-frame clones and leaves some out. The sample holds hundreds of thousands of clones; 86% are singletons and the top ten take around 12%. Material: peripheral blood. The receptors come from a woman aged 70 to 79 with COVID-19, enrolled during active disease.

The J gene is TRBJ2-2, the V gene TRBV10-3, with 7 bases aligning to TRBD2. There are 14 residues in the CDR3. Germline CDR1 ENHRY, CDR2 SYGVKD. With 10 bases clipped from V and 2 bases from J, the junction kept 7 bases outside the gene matches. CDR3 protein: CATRAGDNTGELFF. The CDR3 nucleotides are TGTGCCACCAGGGCGGGGGACAACACCGGGGAGCTGTTTTTT.

J is TRBJ1-5 and V is TRBV30, with TRBD1 as a possible D gene (6 bases). This CDR3 contains 15 residues. V was clipped by 3 bases and J by 4 bases, with 16 bases between them. Germline V CDR1 and CDR2: GTSNPN, SVGIG (reference sequence). In DNA, the CDR3 is TGTGCCTGGAGGCCCGGGGGGGACACAAATCAGCCCCAGCATTTT. Its protein is CAWRPGGDTNQPQHF.

This clone was recorded only once. Other DNA sequences in the same sample also yield this CDR3. The chain recombines TRBV7-2 with TRBJ2-5, with 11 bases matching TRBD2. V shed 5 bases, J shed 5 bases, and the junction held 4 bases outside the gene matches. CDR3 length: 14 amino acids. Germline CDR1 is SGHTA and CDR2 is FQGNSA. CDR3 sequence (DNA): TGTGCCAGCAGCCGTAGCGGGGGGGAGGAGACCCAGTACTTC. Amino acids: CASSRSGGEETQYF.

The rearrangement links TRBV5-1 to TRBJ1-6; D possibly corresponds to TRBD1 (6 bases). Germline V gene data show CDR1 as SGHRS and CDR2 as YFSETQ. Trimming pared 3 bases from V and 0 bases from J, leaving 16 bases between. The length of the CDR3 is 18 residues. CDR3 residues: CASSSRVTGSSYNSPLHF. The CDR3 DNA follows: TGCGCCAGCAGCTCCCGGGTGACAGGCAGCTCCTATAATTCACCCCTCCACTTT.

V is TRBV28 and J is TRBJ2-7; tentative D call: TRBD1 (5 bases). CDR1 is MDHEN, CDR2 SYDVKM, per germline. V lost 1 base to trimming and J lost 9 bases, with 16 bases between them. CDR3 size: 14 residues. Written as DNA, the CDR3 is TGTGCCAGCAGTTTATACCAGGGCATCTCCGGGCAGTACTTC. This translates into CASSLYQGISGQYF.

The V call is TRBV5-1, the J call TRBJ2-3; 9 nucleotides match TRBD2. Germline loops: CDR1 SGHRS, CDR2 YFSETQ. V lost 4 bases, J lost 6 bases, and 9 bases stayed unmatched. The CDR3 length is 15 residues. The CDR3 protein is CASSSGTSRGDTQYF. DNA for the CDR3: TGCGCCAGCAGCAGCGGGACTAGCAGGGGGGATACGCAGTATTTT.

V usage is TRBV6-2 or TRBV6-3 and J usage is TRBJ2-7; 9 positions agree with TRBD2. From germline, CDR1 is MNHEY and CDR2 SVGEGT. Trimming at V came to 2 bases and at J to 3 bases, leaving 5 bases not matched to a gene. The CDR3 extends over 15 amino acids. CDR3 in DNA: TGTGCCAGCAGTTACGGCAGCGGGGGGTTCTACGAGCAGTACTTC. This gives the protein CASSYGSGGFYEQYF.

With respect to this clone: At one end, the junction sequence differs from germline, possibly due to a read error. The rearrangement uses TRBV7-9 and TRBJ1-2, with TRBD1 identical over 7 bases. Germline V CDR1 and CDR2: SEHNR, FQNEAQ (reference sequence). This CDR3 has 11 amino acids. CDR3 loop: CAGTAVYGYTF. The CDR3 region has the DNA TGCGCCGGGACAGCCGTTTATGGCTACACCTTC.

The chain couples TRBV6-4 to TRBJ2-5; 9 nucleotides align to TRBD1. The germline V gene encodes CDR1 MRHNA and CDR2 SNTAGT. CDR3 length: 14 amino acids. Trimming removed 8 bases from V and 1 base from J; junction bases left unmatched: 5. The DNA of the CDR3 is TGTGCCAGCCCCGACAGGGGGATCCAAGAGACCCAGTACTTC. Amino acid sequence: CASPDRGIQETQYF.

The rearrangement links TRBV7-8 to TRBJ2-1, with a tentative D call TRBD2 (6 bases). V was shortened by 0 bases and J by 0 bases, with 15 bases between the two germline ends. Per the germline V gene, CDR1 is SGHVS and CDR2 is FQNEAQ. There are 18 residues in the CDR3. CDR3 residues: CASSLASPRGSSYNEQFF. In nucleotides, the CDR3 is TGTGCCAGCAGCTTAGCGTCTCCCCGGGGGAGCTCCTACAATGAGCAGTTCTTC.

There are a few counts of this clone. The genes are TRBV7-6 and TRBJ2-3, with 7 bases that match TRBD2. Germline V lookup: CDR1 SGHVS, CDR2 FNYEAQ. V shed 6 bases and J 0 bases; nucleotides not matched to a gene: 9. The CDR3 is 16 amino acids. CDR3 DNA sequence: TGTGCCAGCAGTGCTACTAGCGACCCTAGCACAGATACGCAGTATTTT. It is translated as CASSATSDPSTDTQYF.

The rearrangement uses TRBV5-5 and TRBJ1-5; 7 bases agree with TRBD1. Germline CDR1 is SGHKS and CDR2 is YYEKEE (reference sequence). Trimming removed 2 bases from V and 4 bases from J; junction bases left unmatched: 9. This CDR3 comprises 16 residues. In DNA, the CDR3 is TGTGCCAGCAGCTTAAAGGCAGGACAGGTAAATCAGCCCCAGCATTTT. It specifies CASSLKAGQVNQPQHF.

V gene TRBV18 combines with J gene TRBJ2-1; maybe TRBD1 (6 bases). Germline loops: CDR1 KGHSH, CDR2 LQKENI. Between the trimmed V and J ends, which lost 3 bases and 6 bases, there was a span of 15 bases. The CDR3 contains 15 residues. CDR3 region: CASSPSSGTLNEQFF. In nucleotides, the CDR3 is TGTGCCAGCTCACCTTCCTCCGGGACACTCAATGAGCAGTTCTTC.

On this clone: The identical CDR3 is also encoded by other nucleotide sequences in the sample. The chain combines TRBV27 with TRBJ2-7, with TRBD1 matching over 8 bases. Germline CDR1 is MNHEY and CDR2 is SMNVEV (reference sequence). Trimming cost V 2 bases and J 5 bases; bases outside gene matches: 8. This CDR3 contains 15 residues. This chain's CDR3 is CASSLSPGQGHEQYF. In nucleotides, the CDR3 is TGTGCCAGCAGTTTAAGCCCAGGACAGGGCCACGAGCAGTACTTC.

The genes are TRBV2 and TRBJ1-2; no clear D gene. Germline V gives CDR1 SNHLY, CDR2 FYNNEI. Between the trimmed V and J ends, which lost 1 base and 6 bases, there was a span of 12 bases. The CDR3 is made up of 14 amino acids. The CDR3 loop is CASSEGYQENGYTF. The CDR3 DNA reads as TGTGCCAGCAGTGAAGGGTACCAGGAAAATGGCTACACCTTC.

J is TRBJ1-1 and V is TRBV6-6; possible D gene TRBD1, 6 bases. CDR1 MNHNY and CDR2 SVGAGI come from the germline V gene (reference sequence). V was pared by 5 bases and J by 4 bases, with 11 bases between. CDR3 length: 13 residues. The CDR3 loop reads CASSTGQTTEAFF. CDR3 sequence (DNA): TGTGCCAGCAGTACTGGACAGACCACTGAAGCTTTCTTT.

The chain has TRBV18 and TRBJ1-5; possibly TRBD1 for D (5 bases). V was trimmed by 0 bases and J by 2 bases, leaving 14 bases between them. The CDR3 has 17 residues. The germline gives CDR1 KGHSH, CDR2 LQKENI. The CDR3 DNA reads TGTGCCAGCTCACCACCGGGGGGGGGTCAGGGCAATCAGCCCCAGCATTTT. This encodes CASSPPGGGQGNQPQHF.

The chain joins TRBV11-2 to TRBJ2-3; 16 positions agree with TRBD2. The J segment lost 3 bases and the V segment lost 5 bases, leaving 5 bases of the junction unmatched. Germline loops: CDR1 SGHAT, CDR2 FQNNGV. The CDR3 has 17 amino acids. The CDR3 region is CASSTGLAGGRTDTQYF. The DNA for the CDR3 is TGTGCCAGCAGCACGGGACTAGCGGGGGGGCGGACAGATACGCAGTATTTT.

The CDR3 protein is CASTWDRGLSPLHF. The CDR3, as DNA: TGTGCCAGCACCTGGGACAGGGGGCTTTCACCCCTCCACTTT. The chain couples TRBV6-5 to TRBJ1-6; TRBD1 agrees at 12 bases. The V gene end was trimmed by 7 bases and the J gene end by 9 bases; junction bases not matched to a gene: 4. This CDR3 region has 14 residues. Germline lookup yields CDR1 MNHEY and CDR2 SVGAGI.

The gene calls are TRBV3-1 (or the pseudogene TRBV3-2) and TRBJ1-1; a weak D match, TRBD1 (6 bases). Germline V gene sequence: CDR1 LGHDT, CDR2 YNNKEL (reference sequence). The CDR3 covers 15 residues. The V and J ends lost 3 bases and 5 bases respectively, with 16 bases between them. CDR3 nucleotide sequence: TGTGCCAGCAGCCACGGGGGGCCCCTGGGGACTGAAGCTTTCTTT. This gives the protein CASSHGGPLGTEAFF.

This rearrangement joins TRBV15 to TRBJ1-5; D not certain. The CDR3 totals 13 residues. The germline gives CDR1 LNHNV, CDR2 YYDKDF (reference sequence). V was shortened by 1 base and J by 4 bases, with 5 bases between the two germline ends. The DNA for the CDR3 is TGTGCCACCAGCAGAGCGACAAATCAGCCCCAGCATTTT. Protein product: CATSRATNQPQHF.

This clone was observed a few times. J is TRBJ2-7 and V is TRBV6-6; possible D gene TRBD2, 7 bases. Trimming cost V 7 bases and J 6 bases, with 19 bases left between them. CDR3 size: 14 residues. Germline V gene lookup returns CDR1 MNHNY and CDR2 SVGAGI (reference sequence). CDR3 region: CASIPAAGAGEQYF. In DNA, the CDR3 is TGTGCCAGCATCCCCGCGGCGGGGGCAGGCGAGCAGTACTTC.

The rearrangement joins TRBV4-1 to TRBJ2-7, with D unclear. With 0 bases removed from V and 2 bases from J, the gap between germline ends came to 11 bases. The CDR3 runs to 15 residues. Per the germline V gene, CDR1 is MGHRA and CDR2 is YSYEKL. The CDR3 DNA follows: TGCGCCAGCAGCCAAGATGGTACAGCTACCTACGAGCAGTACTTC. Translating it yields CASSQDGTATYEQYF.

The rearrangement uses TRBV5-5 and TRBJ2-2; TRBD2 might be the D (6 bases). Trimming took 0 bases from V and 0 from J, leaving 9 bases between them. The CDR3 loop spans 16 amino acids. Per germline, CDR1 SGHKS and CDR2 YYEKEE (reference sequence). The CDR3 sequence is CASSLVADANTGELFF. CDR3 DNA sequence: TGTGCCAGCAGCTTGGTAGCGGACGCGAACACCGGGGAGCTGTTTTTT.

The V gene is TRBV11-2, the J gene TRBJ2-3, with a weak D call TRBD1 (6 bases). Germline CDR1 is SGHAT and CDR2 is FQNNGV. Deletions cut 1 base from V and 11 bases from J, with 19 bases between. The CDR3 length is 15 residues. CDR3 DNA sequence: TGTGCCAGCAGCTTAGTTGGGGGCGCTTACCATGAGCAGTATTTT. Translating it yields CASSLVGGAYHEQYF.

This chain links TRBV6-2 or TRBV6-3 with TRBJ1-2, with TRBD1 matching 7 bases. V trimming: 4 bases; J trimming: 4 bases; junction bases outside the gene matches: 9. The CDR3 sequence is 15 residues long. Germline lookup yields CDR1 MNHEY and CDR2 SVGEGT. The CDR3 here is CASSSTWGQLYGYTF. Written as DNA, the CDR3 is TGTGCCAGCAGTTCTACGTGGGGACAGCTCTATGGCTACACCTTC.

V usage is TRBV5-1 and J usage is TRBJ2-7; 10 nucleotides agree with TRBD2. The CDR3 runs to 14 residues. Unmatched junction bases numbered 6, after V lost 4 bases and J lost 5 bases. From germline, CDR1 is SGHRS and CDR2 YFSETQ. The CDR3 sequence is CASSASSGGHEQYF. The CDR3 DNA reads as TGCGCCAGCAGCGCGTCTAGCGGGGGTCACGAGCAGTACTTC.